This T cell receptor beta chain was recorded in a study of early T cells in non-severe SARS-CoV-2 infection. Study context: From unsorted whole blood, bulk RNA was sequenced, and the chains remained unpaired. Study-wide results and caveats: Private and CD4 specificities were missed by VDJdb matching, which favored anti-spike CD8 responses.

Many counts were recorded for this clonotype. Antigen: not known. Attachment of unique molecular identifiers was made to individual cDNA molecules. MiXCR, run by TCRdb on the 5' RACE reads, gives a single entry per CDR3 protein. This sample has 40,000 to 55,000 distinct CDR3 sequences, with approximately 6.5% found just once. Deletions cut 7 bases from V and 6 bases from J, with 18 bases between. Germline CDR1 is SGHTA and CDR2 is FQGNSA. The CDR3 is made up of 14 amino acids. The sample consisted of whole blood, taken at baseline. V usage is TRBV7-2 and J usage is TRBJ1-1; possibly TRBD1 for D (5 bases). The TCR sequence derives from an adult who was a healthcare worker with PCR-confirmed SARS-CoV-2 infection or an uninfected control (not recorded which). CDR3 in DNA: TGTGCCAGCACCCTACAGGCAGCGGTCGCTGAAGCTTTCTTT. It specifies CASTLQAAVAEAFF.